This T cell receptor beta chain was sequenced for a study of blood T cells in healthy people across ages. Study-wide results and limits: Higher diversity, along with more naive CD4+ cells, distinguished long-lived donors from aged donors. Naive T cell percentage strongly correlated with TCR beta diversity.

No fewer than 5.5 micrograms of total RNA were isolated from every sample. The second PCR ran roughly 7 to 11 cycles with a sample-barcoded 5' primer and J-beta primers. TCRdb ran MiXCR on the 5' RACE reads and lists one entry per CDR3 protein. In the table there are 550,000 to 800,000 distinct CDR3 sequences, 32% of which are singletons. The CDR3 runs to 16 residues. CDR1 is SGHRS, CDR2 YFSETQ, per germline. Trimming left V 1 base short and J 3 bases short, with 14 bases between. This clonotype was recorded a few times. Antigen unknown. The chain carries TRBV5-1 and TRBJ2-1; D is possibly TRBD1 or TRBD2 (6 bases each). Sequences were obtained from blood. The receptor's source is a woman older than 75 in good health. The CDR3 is CASSLRGGMGYNEQFF. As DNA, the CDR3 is TGCGCCAGCAGCTTGAGAGGGGGGATGGGCTACAATGAGCAGTTCTTC.